This T cell receptor (beta chain) was found in a study of T cells in Graves' hyperthyroidism and ophthalmopathy (dated by TCRdb to 2018 to 2020). In the study overall: Peripheral blood was sampled at the time of initial diagnosis, prior to any treatment. TCR Vbeta CDR3 sequencing of some 140 peripheral blood samples (around 45 ophthalmopathy, about 75 hyperthyroidism and some 17 progressor patients) is reported in the paper. The study also compared thyroid tissue and blood T-cell repertoires from roughly six Graves' hyperthyroidism patients. TCR V-J signatures able to tell the groups apart were searched for in a discovery cohort of about a hundred patients, of whom around 43 had Graves' ophthalmopathy and more than 55 had stable Graves' hyperthyroidism. Prospective prediction of ophthalmopathy was tested in an independent validation cohort of approximately 19 hyperthyroidism patients and around 16 patients who later progressed to ophthalmopathy. For training and testing, the approximately 97 patients in the discovery cohort were randomly divided in a 7:3 ratio. After sampling, hyperthyroidism patients received methimazole starting at 30 mg daily, and ophthalmopathy patients received high-dose intravenous methylprednisolone.

About this clonotype itself: Which antigen it targets is not known. Base qualities were left out, and no much larger clone turns up one base away.

The germline V gene specifies SGHNT as CDR1 and YENEEA as CDR2. The CDR3 holds 14 amino acids from the cysteine to the phenylalanine. Of all the DNA, just the CDR3 is kept, 42 bases in frame from base 1. At the junction V is shortened by 5 bases and J by 2 bases; bases outside the gene matches: 4. In the ophthalmopathy patients, disease was moderately to severely active, with a Clinical Activity Score of 3 or more, a NOSPECS grade of 4 or more, and a duration of less than 3 months. Any patient with an uncontrolled infection, another autoimmune disease, pregnancy or lactation was excluded. Clinical symptoms, serum thyroxine and TRAb, thyroid ultrasound, and orbital computed tomography formed the basis for the diagnoses. PBMCs were isolated from about 9 ml of fresh peripheral blood by Ficoll-Paque density gradient centrifugation. Total RNA was extracted using Trizol reagent, and RNA quality was assessed on an Agilent 2100 Bioanalyzer.

The paper as a whole reports these results and caveats: No statistical method was used to fix the sample size in advance, and group allocation was not hidden from the investigators. In validation, the model predicted progression to ophthalmopathy with 65% to 71% sensitivity and approximately 72% specificity, a median of about six months before onset. Most expanded thyroid clonotypes (frequency above 0.001) were also found in blood, which suggests that blood repertoires may mirror thyroid immune responses. A 13 V-J signature model separated ophthalmopathy from stable hyperthyroidism, with 87.88% sensitivity and about 81% specificity in cross-validation and 80%/75% in testing.

The TCR beta CDR3 regions were amplified from RNA transcripts. A first-round RT-PCR of the TCR CDR3 used the HTBI primer set with the Qiagen OneStep RT-PCR kit. Libraries were constructed in a second round of multiplex PCR, after which size selection and purification were performed. The libraries were sequenced on an Illumina HiSeq2000 using paired-end 100 bp reads. In the source study's methods: SOAPnuke was used to process the raw data, throwing out any read that contained adapters or uncalled bases, had a mean Phred below 15, or lacked an exact constant-primer or identifier match. High-quality paired reads were merged with COPE v1.2.5, and unique nucleotide sequences were defined as clonotypes. MiTCR v1.1 was used to align clonotypes to the IMGT TRBV, TRBD and TRBJ reference segments. Analysis was restricted to V-J combinations with a frequency above 0.0001, which covered roughly 99% of repertoires. A TCS score was defined as the ratio between F50 (clonal expansion) and ExV (chaos), using BLOSUM62-based TCRdist between CDR3 peptides within each V-J. Welch's t-statistics and random forest reduced around 520 V-J features to 13, which were used in a naive Bayes classifier (R e1071). TCRdb trimmed the raw reads at Q25, called clones with MiXCR and kept productive beta chains. Identical CDR3 proteins give one entry, which carries the most common genes and DNA. In this record, the V and J calls reflect TCRdb's handling and not the investigators' own analysis. The sample table records around 600,000 distinct CDR3 sequences; 12% to 15% of these occur just once. The top ten hold 6.5% to 9% of the sample.

The TCR originated in a woman aged 18-30 years with Graves' ophthalmopathy. The chain joins TRBV11-3 to TRBJ2-7, and 9 bases in between align with TRBD1. What was sequenced was blood. The CDR3 reads CASSPWTGAYEQYF. The DNA reads as follows: TGTGCCAGCAGCCCTTGGACAGGGGCCTACGAGCAGTACTTC.